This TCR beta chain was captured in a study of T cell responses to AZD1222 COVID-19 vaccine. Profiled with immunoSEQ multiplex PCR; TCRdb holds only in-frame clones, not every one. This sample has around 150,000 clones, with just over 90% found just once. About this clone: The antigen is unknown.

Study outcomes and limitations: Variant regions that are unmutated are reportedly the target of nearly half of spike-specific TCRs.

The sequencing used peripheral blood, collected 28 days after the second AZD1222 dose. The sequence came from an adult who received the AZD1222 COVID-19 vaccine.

CDR3 in DNA: TGTGCCAGCACCAAAACGGGGAATCAGCCCCAGCATTTT. Protein product: CASTKTGNQPQHF. This chain uses TRBV7-9 with TRBJ1-5, with unresolved D. CDR1 and CDR2 from the germline V gene are SEHNR and FQNEAQ (reference sequence). V lost 7 bases and J lost 4, with 11 bases in between. The length of the CDR3 is 13 residues.